This record covers a single T cell receptor beta chain. A minimum of 5 micrograms of total RNA was extracted per sample. This sample was taken from a study of blood T cells in healthy people across ages. The authors ran a second PCR of 7 to 11 cycles using a sample-barcoded 5' primer and a J-beta primer mix. The template-switch adaptor was a 5' adaptor with 12 random nucleotides. It tagged each cDNA molecule. TCRdb reprocessed the 5' RACE reads with MiXCR, giving one entry per CDR3 protein. This table holds just under 550,000 distinct CDR3 sequences, 24% found once. The CDR3 runs 14 residues. Trimming pared 1 base from V and 4 bases from J, leaving 10 bases between. Germline values: CDR1 SEHNR, CDR2 FQNEAQ (reference sequence). In addition, the sample was reused for a study of T cells of mothers and their children. That paper states: Healthy Caucasian mothers, a few in number, and their six children were the donors.

Sequencing was done on a sample of blood. The chain couples TRBV7-9 to TRBJ2-5; D might be TRBD2 (5 bases). This TCR was sampled from a boy between 5 and 17 years old in good health. In DNA, the CDR3 is TGTGCCAGCAGCTTAGAGTTTGGAGGAGAGACCCAGTACTTC. The encoded protein is CASSLEFGGETQYF. The whole variable domain, filled in from reference TRBV7-9 and TRBJ2-5, reads DTGVSQNPRHKITKRGQNVTFRCDPISEHNRLYWYRQTLGQGPEFLTYFQNEAQLEKSRLLSDRFSAERPKGSFSTLEIQRTEQGDSAMYLCASSLEFGGETQYFGPGTRLLVL.